This T cell receptor (beta chain) was documented in a study of B cell selection in AIRE deficiency. Overall study findings and caveats: Shared Treg sequences were biased toward short CDR3s with few non-templated nucleotide insertions. Healthy donors alone shared around 33% of roughly 4,000 Treg sequences; patients alone less than 10%.

The sorted conventional CD4 T cells were gated as CD4+CD127+. Concerning this clone: Its cognate antigen is unknown.

The length of the CDR3 is 13 residues. Trimming took off 5 bases at V and 3 bases at J, with 8 bases between the two ends. Germline V lookup: CDR1 SGHTA, CDR2 FQGTGA. TCRdb keeps only in-frame clones here, not all; method: immunoSEQ multiplex PCR. The table shows 20,000 to 30,000 clones, with about 95% occurring only once. The specimen was CD4+CD127+ conventional T cells sorted from PBMCs. V usage is TRBV7-3 and J usage is TRBJ2-1; D might be TRBD2 (6 bases). This sequence was found in a human donor in good health. CDR3 nucleotides: TGTGCCAGCAGCACGGGAGTCTACAATGAGCAGTTCTTC. The encoded protein is CASSTGVYNEQFF. Together with reference TRBV7-3 and TRBJ2-1, the CDR3 gives the full variable domain: GAGVSQTPSNKVTEKGKYVELRCDPISGHTALYWYRQSLGQGPEFLIYFQGTGAADDSGLPNDRFFAVRPEGSVSTLKIQRTERGDSAVYLCASSTGVYNEQFFGPGTRLTVL.